Below are 26 T cell receptor beta chains sequenced from a single sample in a study of T cell responses to AZD1222 COVID-19 vaccine. Sequencing was performed with immunoSEQ multiplex PCR; in TCRdb, only in-frame clones are kept and a portion is missing. Of roughly 99,000 clones listed, around 91% are singletons. Sequences were derived from peripheral blood, sampled on day 0 of AZD1222 vaccination. These TCRs come from an adult in good health.

The chain is built from TRBV2 and TRBJ2-7, with TRBD1 matching over 9 bases. The CDR3 covers 12 residues. Germline V gives CDR1 SNHLY, CDR2 FYNNEI. DNA of the CDR3: TGTCTCGCGGGGACAGGGATCTACGAGCAGTACTTC. Amino acid sequence: CLAGTGIYEQYF.

J is TRBJ1-1 and V is TRBV6-4, with TRBD1 identical over 7 bases. Germline loops: CDR1 MRHNA, CDR2 SNTAGT. V shed 4 bases, J shed 6 bases, and the junction held 5 bases outside the gene matches. This CDR3 is built from 13 residues. The CDR3 sequence is CASSVRQGAEAFF. CDR3 DNA sequence: TGTGCCAGCAGTGTTAGACAGGGTGCTGAAGCTTTCTTT.

The chain recombines TRBV18 with TRBJ2-7, with no clear D. The CDR3 contains 15 residues. The V gene lost 3 bases and the J gene lost 3 bases, with 15 bases spanning the gap. CDR1 is KGHSH, CDR2 LQKENI, per germline. CDR3 sequence: CASSPVDNNFYEQYF. The CDR3 bases are TGTGCCAGCTCACCGGTCGACAACAATTTCTACGAGCAGTACTTC.

The rearrangement links TRBV24-1 to TRBJ2-1, with 8 bases lining up with TRBD2. Germline-derived CDR1 and CDR2 are KGHDR and SFDVKD. Germline trimming cut 4 bases from V and 7 bases from J; bases unmatched to any gene: 11. The CDR3 is 16 amino acids. CDR3 residues: CATSESSGGARNEQFF. CDR3 DNA: TGTGCCACCAGTGAGTCCAGCGGGGGAGCCCGAAATGAGCAGTTCTTC.

This chain connects TRBV4-1 to TRBJ2-5; possible D gene TRBD2, 5 bases. V lost 3 bases and J lost 1, with 15 bases in between. The germline CDR1 and CDR2 sequences are MGHRA and YSYEKL. This CDR3 has 16 amino acids. CDR3 nucleotides: TGCGCCAGCAGCCACGCTGGCGAGGGCCCCCAAGAGACCCAGTACTTC. Encoded protein: CASSHAGEGPQETQYF.

This chain joins TRBV30 and TRBJ1-5; D is unresolved. Trimming shortened V by 0 bases and J by 4 bases, and 7 bases separated the two germline ends. Germline V gives CDR1 GTSNPN, CDR2 SVGIG (reference sequence). This CDR3 region has 13 residues. DNA for the CDR3: TGTGCCTGGAGTGTATACAGTAATCAGCCCCAGCATTTT. The encoded protein is CAWSVYSNQPQHF. Looking up the rest from reference TRBV30 and TRBJ1-5 gives the full variable domain: SQTIHQWPATLVQPVGSPLSLECTVEGTSNPNLYWYRQAAGRGLQLLFYSVGIGQISSEVPQNLSASRPQDRQFILSSKKLLLSDSGFYLCAWSVYSNQPQHFGDGTRLSIL.

V and J are TRBV9 and TRBJ2-7; 10 bases agree with TRBD1. Germline trimming cut 0 bases from V and 3 bases from J; bases unmatched to any gene: 3. The length of the CDR3 is 15 residues. Germline CDR1 and CDR2: SGDLS and YYNGEE. The CDR3 loop reads CASSVGGTGVYEQYF. Written as DNA, the CDR3 is TGTGCCAGCAGCGTAGGTGGGACAGGGGTCTACGAGCAGTACTTC.

This clone was seen only a few times. This rearrangement joins TRBV29-1 to TRBJ1-1; D is perhaps TRBD1 (6 bases). The V and J ends lost 6 bases and 5 bases respectively, with 16 bases between them. The CDR3 is 13 residues long. Looked up from germline, CDR1 is SQVTM and CDR2 is ANQGSEA. CDR3 coding DNA: TGCAGCGTCCAATTGGGGGCTAGGACTGAAGCTTTCTTT. Translated: CSVQLGARTEAFF.

The chain recombines TRBV2 with TRBJ2-1; D possibly corresponds to TRBD2 (5 bases). Germline CDR1 is SNHLY and CDR2 is FYNNEI. The V end was cut by 7 bases, the J end by 2 bases, with 9 bases between. The CDR3 is 13 residues long. DNA for the CDR3: TGTGCCAGCATGGTCGGGGCCTACAATGAGCAGTTCTTC. It translates to CASMVGAYNEQFF.

This chain connects TRBV12-3 or TRBV12-4 to TRBJ1-5; no clear D. This CDR3 comprises 12 residues. Between the trimmed V and J ends, which lost 5 bases and 6 bases, there was a span of 8 bases. The CDR3 sequence: CASSLQIQPQHF. CDR3 coding DNA: TGTGCCAGCAGTCTACAGATTCAGCCCCAGCATTTT.

This chain links TRBV4-3 with TRBJ1-1, with 9 nucleotides matching TRBD1. The CDR3 totals 17 residues. Germline CDR1 and CDR2: LGHNA and YSLEER. Trimming took 1 base from V and 5 from J; bases not matched to a gene: 11. CDR3 amino acids: CASSQVGQGILGTEAFF. Written as DNA, the CDR3 is TGCGCCAGCAGCCAAGTGGGACAGGGAATTTTAGGAACTGAAGCTTTCTTT.

The sample holds one count of this clone. This chain links TRBV15 with TRBJ1-5; 8 bases fit TRBD1. There are 14 residues in the CDR3. Unmatched junction bases numbered 9, after V lost 10 bases and J lost 4 bases. Germline loops: CDR1 LNHNV, CDR2 YYDKDF (reference sequence). As DNA, the CDR3 is TGTGCCATTCTTCAGGGGGCTCGAAATCAGCCCCAGCATTTT. Translated: CAILQGARNQPQHF.

The gene calls are TRBV11-1 and TRBJ1-6; D gene unclear. From germline, CDR1 is SGHAT and CDR2 FQDESV (reference sequence). Trimming pared 5 bases from V and 6 bases from J, leaving 8 bases between. The CDR3 totals 13 residues. The CDR3 here is CASSLDLNSPLHF. The CDR3, as DNA: TGTGCCAGCAGCCTGGACCTTAATTCACCCCTCCACTTT.

The chain recombines TRBV19 with TRBJ1-5; the D gene is possibly TRBD1 (5 bases). The CDR3 is 15 residues long. The V gene lost 3 bases and the J gene lost 1 base, with 10 bases spanning the gap. Germline V CDR1 and CDR2: LNHDA, SQIVND (reference sequence). The CDR3 DNA sequence: TGTGCCAGTAGTATGGCCGGACAAAGCAATCAGCCCCAGCATTTT. Its protein is CASSMAGQSNQPQHF.

The chain carries TRBV3-1 (or the pseudogene TRBV3-2) and TRBJ2-1, with a tentative D call TRBD2 (5 bases). V was pared by 5 bases and J by 0 bases, with 14 bases between. This CDR3 has 16 amino acids. Per germline, CDR1 LGHDT and CDR2 YNNKEL (reference sequence). This CDR3 reads CASSFGLGGSYNEQFF. CDR3 DNA sequence: TGTGCCAGCAGCTTTGGGCTCGGAGGCTCCTACAATGAGCAGTTCTTC.

The genes are TRBV6-5 and TRBJ1-1; D uncertain. This CDR3 is built from 12 residues. CDR1 MNHEY and CDR2 SVGAGI come from the germline V gene. Trimming took 10 bases from V and 0 from J, leaving 9 bases between them. In DNA form, the CDR3 reads TGTGCCAACCAGCGGATGAACACTGAAGCTTTCTTT. It translates to CANQRMNTEAFF.

The chain recombines TRBV29-1 with TRBJ2-5; D is undetermined. Germline V gene sequence: CDR1 SQVTM, CDR2 ANQGSEA. The CDR3 has 11 residues. Deletions cut 2 bases from V and 5 bases from J, with 6 bases between. The CDR3: CSVESGETQYF. The CDR3 DNA reads as TGCAGCGTTGAATCCGGGGAGACCCAGTACTTC.

The sample holds a few counts of this clone. This sequence joins TRBV7-8 and TRBJ1-2, with D maybe TRBD1 (6 bases). V lost 5 bases and J 1 base, leaving 17 bases between the germline ends. This CDR3 is built from 16 residues. Germline V lookup: CDR1 SGHVS, CDR2 FQNEAQ. Here the CDR3 reads CASSPVIVQGNYGYTF. DNA for the CDR3: TGTGCCAGCAGCCCAGTAATCGTACAGGGTAACTATGGCTACACCTTC.

The rearrangement joins TRBV30 to TRBJ1-5; 7 bases are a match to TRBD1. CDR1 and CDR2 (germline): GTSNPN, SVGIG (reference sequence). V dropped 2 bases and J dropped 5; count of bases not matched to a gene: 3. This CDR3 comprises 13 residues. This chain's CDR3 is CAWSPGGDQPQHF. DNA of the CDR3: TGTGCCTGGAGTCCAGGGGGTGATCAGCCCCAGCATTTT.

CDR3 coding DNA: TGCGCCAGCAGCCTCAATTCCGGGACAGGGAACTATGGCTACACCTTC. This sequence encodes CASSLNSGTGNYGYTF. The rearrangement uses TRBV5-1 and TRBJ1-2, with TRBD1 matching over 9 bases. V trimming: 4 bases; J trimming: 2 bases; junction bases outside the gene matches: 9. This CDR3 contains 16 residues. Germline V gives CDR1 SGHRS, CDR2 YFSETQ. The full variable domain, its missing parts supplied by reference TRBV5-1 and TRBJ1-2, is KAGVTQTPRYLIKTRGQQVTLSCSPISGHRSVSWYQQTPGQGLQFLFEYFSETQRNKGNFPGRFSGRQFSNSRSEMNVSTLELGDSALYLCASSLNSGTGNYGYTFGSGTRLTVV.

The V and J genes are TRBV4-1 and TRBJ1-1; weak D call: TRBD1 (6 bases). The V gene lost 0 bases and the J gene lost 10 bases, with 12 bases spanning the gap. The CDR3 is 13 amino acids. Germline V lookup: CDR1 MGHRA, CDR2 YSYEKL. This chain's CDR3 is CASSQDTGAGAFF. The CDR3 region has the DNA TGCGCCAGCAGCCAAGATACGGGGGCTGGAGCTTTCTTT.

The sample holds one count of this clone. The CDR3, as DNA: TGTGCCAGCAGGGGACAGACAGGAGACTATGGCTACACCTTC. Amino acids: CASRGQTGDYGYTF. The chain links TRBV25-1 to TRBJ1-2, with TRBD1 identical over 7 bases. Germline assignment: CDR1 MGHDK and CDR2 SYGVNS. CDR3 length equals 14 residues. J gave up 3 bases and V 6 bases, and 7 bases lay outside the gene matches.

V usage is TRBV6-5 and J usage is TRBJ2-2; D call uncertain. Germline-derived CDR1 and CDR2 are MNHEY and SVGAGI. The CDR3 consists of 15 residues. Trimming left V 7 bases short and J 7 bases short, with 19 bases between. The CDR3, as DNA: TGTGCCAGCATATTGACCGCGACAATAAACGGGGAGCTGTTTTTT. It is translated as CASILTATINGELFF.

This rearrangement joins TRBV5-4 to TRBJ2-2, with 8 bases that match TRBD1. J gave up 7 bases and V 5 bases, and 13 bases lay outside the gene matches. This CDR3 spans 16 amino acids. Germline V gene data show CDR1 as SGHNT and CDR2 as YYREEE (reference sequence). CDR3 residues: CASSGIRGREIGELFF. In DNA form, the CDR3 reads TGTGCCAGCAGTGGAATCAGGGGGCGCGAAATCGGGGAGCTGTTTTTT.

The genes are TRBV19 and TRBJ2-3; 8 bases agree with TRBD1. CDR3 length: 15 amino acids. V lost 5 bases and J lost 3; bases outside the gene matches: 7. Per the germline V gene, CDR1 is LNHDA and CDR2 is SQIVND (reference sequence). The CDR3 coding sequence is TGTGCCAGTAGTTTCCACAGGGGGAGGACAGATACGCAGTATTTT. Protein product: CASSFHRGRTDTQYF.

The chain couples TRBV25-1 to TRBJ1-6, with 8 bases identical to TRBD1. Germline loops: CDR1 MGHDK, CDR2 SYGVNS. This CDR3 has 15 amino acids. The J segment lost 7 bases and the V segment lost 3 bases, leaving 5 bases of the junction unmatched. The CDR3 DNA is TGTGCCAGCAGTGAGACAGGGGCGGGCAATTCACCCCTCCACTTT. Translating gives CASSETGAGNSPLHF.